This T cell receptor beta chain was identified during a study of cytomegalovirus exposure and HLA in healthy donors. Findings of the study overall: Despite most TCR sequences being rare, some public TCRs occurred in many donors.

The PCR contained 60 Vbeta and 13 Jbeta primers. Clones were sequenced by immunoSEQ multiplex PCR, and TCRdb holds only the in-frame ones, with some missing. This table holds some 150,000 clones, roughly 80% found once. This clone has only a few counts. Its specificity is not known. Between the trimmed V and J ends, which lost 7 bases and 8 bases, there was a span of 5 bases. Germline V gene data show CDR1 as MDHEN and CDR2 as SYDVKM. This CDR3 is built from 10 residues. The origin of this receptor is a female donor in good health and CMV-seronegative. V usage is TRBV28 and J usage is TRBJ1-4; D is unclear. The sequencing input was PBMCs. The CDR3 spells CASTGEKLFF. CDR3 sequence (DNA): TGTGCCAGCACGGGGGAAAAACTGTTTTTT.